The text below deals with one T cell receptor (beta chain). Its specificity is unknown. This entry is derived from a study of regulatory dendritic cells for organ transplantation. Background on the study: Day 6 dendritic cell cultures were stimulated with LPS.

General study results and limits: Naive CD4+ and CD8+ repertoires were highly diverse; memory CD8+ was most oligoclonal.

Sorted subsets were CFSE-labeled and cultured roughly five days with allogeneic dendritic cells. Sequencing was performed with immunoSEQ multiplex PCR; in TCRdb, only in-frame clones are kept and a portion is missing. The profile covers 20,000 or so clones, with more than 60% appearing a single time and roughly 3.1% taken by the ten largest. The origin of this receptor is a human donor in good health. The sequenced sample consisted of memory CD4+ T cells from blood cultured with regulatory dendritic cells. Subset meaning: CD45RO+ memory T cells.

The CDR3: CASSPGLAGSDEQFF. As DNA, the CDR3 is TGTGCCAGCAGCCCGGGACTAGCGGGGAGCGATGAGCAGTTCTTC. V and J are TRBV6-4 and TRBJ2-1; 13 nucleotides align to TRBD2. The V gene end was trimmed by 6 bases and the J gene end by 8 bases; junction bases not matched to a gene: 7. Germline V gives CDR1 MRHNA, CDR2 SNTAGT. The CDR3 totals 15 residues.